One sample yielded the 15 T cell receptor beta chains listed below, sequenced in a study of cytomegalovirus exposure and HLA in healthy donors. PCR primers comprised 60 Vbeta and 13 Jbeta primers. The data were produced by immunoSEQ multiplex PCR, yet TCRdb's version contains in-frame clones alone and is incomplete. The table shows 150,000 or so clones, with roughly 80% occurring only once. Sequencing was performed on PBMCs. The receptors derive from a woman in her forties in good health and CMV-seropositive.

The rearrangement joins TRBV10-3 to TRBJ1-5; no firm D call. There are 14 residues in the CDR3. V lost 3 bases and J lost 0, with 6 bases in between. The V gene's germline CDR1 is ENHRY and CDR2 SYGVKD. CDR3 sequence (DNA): TGTGCCATCAGTGACCTCTATAGCAATCAGCCCCAGCATTTT. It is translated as CAISDLYSNQPQHF.

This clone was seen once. The CDR3 sequence: CASSRAGAVIYEQYF. The CDR3 DNA sequence: TGTGCCAGCAGTCGGGCTGGGGCCGTTATCTACGAGCAGTACTTC. This chain connects TRBV6-5 to TRBJ2-7; a weak D match, TRBD1 (5 bases). This CDR3 is built from 15 residues. The germline gives CDR1 MNHEY, CDR2 SVGAGI. V lost 5 bases to trimming and J lost 3 bases, with 17 bases between them.

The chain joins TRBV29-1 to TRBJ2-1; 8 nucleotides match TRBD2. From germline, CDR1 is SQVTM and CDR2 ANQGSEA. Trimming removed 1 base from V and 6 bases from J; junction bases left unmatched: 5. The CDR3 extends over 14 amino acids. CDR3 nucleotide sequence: TGCAGCGTTGAAGTCACTAGCGGAGGCAATGAGCAGTTCTTC. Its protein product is CSVEVTSGGNEQFF.

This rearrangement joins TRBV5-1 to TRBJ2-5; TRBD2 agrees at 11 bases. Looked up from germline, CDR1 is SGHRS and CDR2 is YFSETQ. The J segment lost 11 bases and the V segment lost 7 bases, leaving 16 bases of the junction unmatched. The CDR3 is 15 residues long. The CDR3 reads CASGPLAGVSGEQYF. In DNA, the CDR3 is TGCGCCAGCGGCCCACTAGCGGGAGTATCCGGAGAGCAGTACTTC.

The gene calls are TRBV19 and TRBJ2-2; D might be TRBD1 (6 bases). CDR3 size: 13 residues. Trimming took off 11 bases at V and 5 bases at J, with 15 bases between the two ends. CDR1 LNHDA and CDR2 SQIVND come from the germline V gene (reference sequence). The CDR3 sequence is CAATGAGTGELFF. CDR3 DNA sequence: TGTGCCGCGACAGGCGCTGGTACCGGGGAGCTGTTTTTT.

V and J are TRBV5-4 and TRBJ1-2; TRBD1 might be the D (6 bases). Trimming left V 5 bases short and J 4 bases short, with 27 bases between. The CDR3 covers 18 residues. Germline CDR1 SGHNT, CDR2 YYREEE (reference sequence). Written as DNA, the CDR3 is TGTGCCAGCAGACAGGGTGGTGGGTCCACCAGCACTTCCTATGGCTACACCTTC. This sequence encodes CASRQGGGSTSTSYGYTF.

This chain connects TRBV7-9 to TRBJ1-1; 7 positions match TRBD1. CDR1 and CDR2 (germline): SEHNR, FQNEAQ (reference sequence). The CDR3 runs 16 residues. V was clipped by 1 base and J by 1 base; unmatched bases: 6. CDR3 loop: CASSLVLGTENTEAFF. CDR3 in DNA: TGTGCCAGCAGCTTAGTCCTCGGGACAGAGAACACTGAAGCTTTCTTT.

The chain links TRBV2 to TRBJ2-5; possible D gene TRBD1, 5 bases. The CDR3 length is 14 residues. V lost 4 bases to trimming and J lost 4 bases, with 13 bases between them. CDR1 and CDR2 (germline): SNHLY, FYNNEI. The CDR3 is CASSADSGAETQYF. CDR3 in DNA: TGTGCCAGCAGTGCCGACAGTGGGGCAGAGACCCAGTACTTC.

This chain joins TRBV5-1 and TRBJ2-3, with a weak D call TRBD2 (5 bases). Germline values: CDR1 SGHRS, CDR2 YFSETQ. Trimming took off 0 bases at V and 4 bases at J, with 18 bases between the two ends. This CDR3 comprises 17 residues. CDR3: CASSLADLWLAPDTQYF. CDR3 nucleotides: TGCGCCAGCAGCTTGGCTGACTTATGGCTAGCACCAGATACGCAGTATTTT.

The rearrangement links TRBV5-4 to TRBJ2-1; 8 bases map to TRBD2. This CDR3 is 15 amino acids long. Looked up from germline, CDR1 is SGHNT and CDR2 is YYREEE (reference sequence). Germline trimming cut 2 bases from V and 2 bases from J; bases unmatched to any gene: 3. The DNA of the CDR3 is TGTGCCAGCAGCTTAGGGACTAGTCCCTACAATGAGCAGTTCTTC. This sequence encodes CASSLGTSPYNEQFF.

The CDR3 coding sequence is TGTGCCAGCAGTTTCACTGGGACAAGCTACGAGCAGTACTTC. It encodes CASSFTGTSYEQYF. This chain connects TRBV28 to TRBJ2-7, with D possibly being TRBD1 (6 bases). CDR1 and CDR2 from the germline V gene are MDHEN and SYDVKM. Trimming took 3 bases from V and 3 from J, leaving 12 bases between them. The CDR3 length is 14 residues. The variable domain in full, completed from reference TRBV28 and TRBJ2-7, reads DVKVTQSSRYLVKRTGEKVFLECVQDMDHENMFWYRQDPGLGLRLIYFSYDVKMKEKGDIPEGYSVSREKKERFSLILESASTNQTSMYLCASSFTGTSYEQYFGPGTRLTVT.

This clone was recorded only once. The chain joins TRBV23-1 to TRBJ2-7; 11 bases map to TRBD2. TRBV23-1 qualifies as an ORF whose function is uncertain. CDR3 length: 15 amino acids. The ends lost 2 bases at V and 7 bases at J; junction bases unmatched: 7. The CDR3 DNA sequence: TGCGCCAGCAGTCAAGCGACTAGCGGGAATAATGAGCAGTACTTC. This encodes CASSQATSGNNEQYF.

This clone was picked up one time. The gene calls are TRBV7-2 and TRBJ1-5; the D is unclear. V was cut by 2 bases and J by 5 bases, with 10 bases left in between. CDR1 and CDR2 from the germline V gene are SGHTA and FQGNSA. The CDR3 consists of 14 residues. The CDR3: CASSLRNRDQPQHF. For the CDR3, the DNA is TGTGCCAGCAGCTTAAGAAACCGAGATCAGCCCCAGCATTTT.

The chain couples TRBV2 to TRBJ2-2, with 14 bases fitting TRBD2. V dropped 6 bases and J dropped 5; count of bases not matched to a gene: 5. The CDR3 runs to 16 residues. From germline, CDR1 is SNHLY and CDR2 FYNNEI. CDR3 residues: CASRTGLAGGTGELFF. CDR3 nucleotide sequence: TGTGCCAGCAGGACCGGACTAGCGGGAGGAACCGGGGAGCTGTTTTTT.

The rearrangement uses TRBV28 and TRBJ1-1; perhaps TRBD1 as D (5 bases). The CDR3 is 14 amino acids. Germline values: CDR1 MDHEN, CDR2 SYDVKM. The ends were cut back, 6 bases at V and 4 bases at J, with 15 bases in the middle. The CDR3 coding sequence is TGTGCCAGCAGGCCCGGAGGGACGGTCACTGAAGCTTTCTTT. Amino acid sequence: CASRPGGTVTEAFF.